The 13 T cell receptor beta chains reported below all come from one sample, sequenced in a study of blood T cell repertoires in COVID-19. Measured with immunoSEQ multiplex PCR; TCRdb has only the in-frame clones, and not every one. Among 250,000 to 300,000 clones, approximately 87% were seen once, and the ten largest hold approximately 12%. What was sequenced was peripheral blood. Receptor source: a woman in her 30s with COVID-19, enrolled during active disease.

V gene TRBV12-3 or TRBV12-4 combines with J gene TRBJ2-1; 8 nucleotides match TRBD1. The CDR3 covers 12 residues. V was clipped by 7 bases and J by 5 bases; unmatched bases: 1. CDR3 sequence (DNA): TGTGCCAGCACGGACAGGGACAATGAGCAGTTCTTC. Translating it yields CASTDRDNEQFF.

V is TRBV5-1 and J is TRBJ2-7; D is ambiguous. The V and J ends lost 4 bases and 0 bases respectively, with 11 bases between them. CDR1 is SGHRS and CDR2 is YFSETQ in the germline V gene. CDR3 length: 14 residues. The CDR3 spells CASSLQSYSYEQYF. For the CDR3, the DNA is TGCGCCAGCAGCCTACAGAGTTACTCCTACGAGCAGTACTTC.

This clone is a singleton in its sample. The V call is TRBV19, the J call TRBJ2-1; D perhaps matches TRBD1 (5 bases). The ends were cut back, 8 bases at V and 9 bases at J, with 14 bases in the middle. This CDR3 contains 12 residues. Germline CDR1 reads LNHDA; CDR2 reads SQIVND (reference sequence). CDR3 bases: TGTGCCAGTGACAGTGGCTCTAGTGAGCAGTTCTTC. As protein: CASDSGSSEQFF.

The J gene is TRBJ1-1, the V gene TRBV18; TRBD1 is a possible D gene (5 bases). Germline CDR1 KGHSH, CDR2 LQKENI. V was pared by 0 bases and J by 6 bases, with 8 bases between. This CDR3 has 13 amino acids. The CDR3 DNA reads as TGTGCCAGCTCACCACCGGGGCGATCTGAAGCTTTCTTT. Translated: CASSPPGRSEAFF.

The chain couples TRBV6-1 to TRBJ1-5, with 9 bases aligning to TRBD1. The CDR3 is made up of 16 amino acids. Losses at the gene ends were 4 bases for V and 0 bases for J; bases not matched to a gene: 4. CDR1 MNHNS and CDR2 SASEGT come from the germline V gene. CDR3 coding DNA: TGTGCCAGCAGTGGGGGACAGGGCGTTAGCAATCAGCCCCAGCATTTT. It yields the protein CASSGGQGVSNQPQHF.

This clone showed up just a few times. The chain joins TRBV5-1 to TRBJ1-1; TRBD1 is a possible D gene (6 bases). Germline CDR1 reads SGHRS; CDR2 reads YFSETQ. The CDR3 is made up of 14 amino acids. V was clipped by 5 bases and J by 5 bases, with 16 bases between them. DNA for the CDR3: TGCGCCAGCAGAACACAGGGCGGATTGACTGAAGCTTTCTTT. Amino acids: CASRTQGGLTEAFF.

The chain uses TRBV6-5 and TRBJ1-5; 8 bases line up with TRBD1. Germline CDR1 and CDR2: MNHEY and SVGAGI. The V segment lost 5 bases and the J segment 7 bases; nucleotides outside the gene matches: 10. This CDR3 spans 15 amino acids. CDR3 DNA: TGTGCCAGCAGTCCGGACAGGGCGGGGTGGCAGCCCCAGCATTTT. Residues: CASSPDRAGWQPQHF.

This clone was recorded only once. The chain is built from TRBV6-6 and TRBJ2-2, with TRBD2 identical over 12 bases. V gave up 5 bases and J gave up 8 bases; unmatched junction bases: 9. The CDR3 runs 16 residues. Germline CDR1 reads MNHNY; CDR2 reads SVGAGI (reference sequence). The CDR3 protein is CASSAGTSGRGGELFF. CDR3 bases: TGTGCCAGCAGTGCCGGGACTAGCGGGCGTGGTGGGGAGCTGTTTTTT.

The gene calls are TRBV19 and TRBJ2-7; 7 nucleotides match TRBD2. CDR3 size: 13 residues. CDR1 LNHDA and CDR2 SQIVND come from the germline V gene (reference sequence). The J segment lost 7 bases and the V segment lost 6 bases, leaving 9 bases of the junction unmatched. The CDR3 region is CASSLLRAGEQYF. Written as DNA, the CDR3 is TGTGCCAGTAGCCTCTTAAGAGCGGGGGAGCAGTACTTC.

This clone was counted between two and nine times. V and J are TRBV5-6 and TRBJ1-2, with no clear D. CDR1 and CDR2 from the germline V gene are SGHDT and YYEEEE. Trimming removed 3 bases at V and 4 bases at J, with 10 bases between. The length of the CDR3 is 13 residues. CDR3 loop: CASSSQSTYGYTF. Written as DNA, the CDR3 is TGTGCCAGCAGCTCCCAATCTACCTATGGCTACACCTTC.

The rearrangement uses TRBV28 and TRBJ2-7; TRBD1 matches at 12 bases. The CDR3 loop spans 14 amino acids. Germline trimming cut 7 bases from V and 5 bases from J; bases unmatched to any gene: 6. CDR1 is MDHEN and CDR2 is SYDVKM in the germline V gene. The CDR3 region has the DNA TGTGCCAGCACCCGGGACAGGGGGCAAAACGAGCAGTACTTC. This gives the protein CASTRDRGQNEQYF.

V gene TRBV5-6 combines with J gene TRBJ1-2; D may be TRBD1 (6 bases). The CDR3 totals 14 residues. Germline assignment: CDR1 SGHDT and CDR2 YYEEEE. The germline V and J ends were trimmed by 2 bases and 0 bases, with 8 bases remaining between them. CDR3 DNA: TGTGCCAGCAGCTTCACAGGGACTAACTATGGCTACACCTTC. This sequence encodes CASSFTGTNYGYTF.

This chain joins TRBV28 and TRBJ2-2; 8 bases are shared with TRBD1. Trimming cost V 5 bases and J 1 base; bases outside gene matches: 6. The CDR3 runs to 16 residues. Germline V lookup: CDR1 MDHEN, CDR2 SYDVKM. The chain's CDR3 is CASSLTTGGNTGELFF. The CDR3 DNA reads as TGTGCCAGCAGTCTAACAACAGGGGGGAACACCGGGGAGCTGTTTTTT.